This T cell receptor beta chain was captured by sequencing in a study of T cell repertoires in cytomegalovirus infection (dated by TCRdb to about 2019). Background on the whole study: Recently identified HLA-C-restricted CMV epitopes, whose presentation resists viral immunomodulation, were targeted by peptide stimulations together with well-studied HLA-B-restricted epitopes. The HLA type of each donor mattered for the analysis, because public TCR beta signatures pointed to carriage of CMV infection along with the matching HLA type.

Instrument on record: Illumina HiSeq 1500. TCRdb passed the public sequencing reads through fastp at Q25 and MiXCR, retaining productive beta sequences. Entries that share a CDR3 protein sequence are merged under the most common genes and DNA. The sample table holds 830,000 or so distinct CDR3 sequences, of which about 33% were seen once. The ten biggest clones cover about an eighth of the sample. The treatment or condition label, as the study defines it: in vitro stimulation with specific CMV peptide epitopes to enrich CMV-specific T cells. This clonotype was counted a few times. What antigen it recognizes has not been identified. No base quality information exists; no much larger clone differs at one position. Study-wide conclusions, independent of this receptor: Cumulative frequency of public TCR beta family members discriminated carriers of CMV infection plus the relevant HLA type in this cohort and an independent roughly 330-donor cohort. The ex vivo response was dominated by HLA-C-restricted CMV-specific TCR beta clonotypes, and the single most frequent clonotype in two of eight donors was supplied by these HLA-C-restricted clonotypes.

Trimming accounts for 0 bases at V and 9 bases at J, while the number of junction bases matched to no gene is 7. The CDR3 holds 15 amino acids from the cysteine to the phenylalanine. Only the CDR3 region is kept as DNA, spanning 45 bases read in frame from base 1. Reading the germline V gene gives CDR1 LGHNA and CDR2 YNFKEQ. The source of this sequence is a human donor in good health (CMV status not recorded). Some clones in this sample may be carry-over from other donors' samples. Recombination connected TRBV4-2 to TRBJ2-1, with 8 bases matching TRBD1. Sequenced material: cultured CD8+ T cells from PBMCs, taken from culture after CMV antigen stimulation. For the CDR3, the sequence is CASSQDRQGLGEQFF. Read as DNA, the sequence is TGTGCCAGCAGCCAAGATCGACAGGGGTTGGGTGAGCAGTTCTTC.